The clone carrying this T cell receptor beta chain was counted only a few times. As originally analysed: Reference gene primer amplification gave nucleated cell count estimates. Profiling relied on immunoSEQ multiplex PCR, and the TCRdb table lists in-frame clones only, not all of them. D and trimming were read from the DNA, whereas the V and J calls and clone size are those reported in that table. The sample lists approximately 65,000 clones; under 85% were seen once. The data are from a study of blood T cell repertoires in COVID-19. Study-wide context: Samples came from the United States, Italy and Spain, spanning acute and convalescent COVID-19. The cDNA or gDNA used as material had been derived from T cells, B-cell-depleted T cells, or PBMCs.

The CDR3 runs to 14 residues. V was pared by 0 bases and J by 8 bases, with 13 bases between. Germline V CDR1 and CDR2: LGHDT, YNNKEL (reference sequence). Sequenced input: peripheral blood. This chain connects TRBV3-1 (or the pseudogene TRBV3-2) to TRBJ1-1; D is unclear. The origin of this receptor is an elderly woman with active or convalescent COVID-19. The CDR3, as DNA: TGTGCCAGCAGCCAAGATATTCGACACCCCGAAGCTTTCTTT. Its translation is CASSQDIRHPEAFF.